This TCR beta chain was captured in a study of T cell responses to AZD1222 COVID-19 vaccine. This clone was observed a few times. Trimming cost V 1 base and J 4 bases, with 13 bases left between them. The CDR3 loop spans 15 amino acids. Germline V gene sequence: CDR1 LGHDT, CDR2 YNNKEL (reference sequence). Sequencing used immunoSEQ multiplex PCR; TCRdb keeps in-frame clones, though not all of them. The sample holds 120,000 or so clones; 80% to 95% are singletons and the top ten take 4.4%. The TCR comes from an adult in good health. Sequencing was performed on peripheral blood, taken on day 0 of MenACWY control vaccination. The chain combines TRBV3-1 (or the pseudogene TRBV3-2) with TRBJ1-2, with a weak D call TRBD1 (5 bases). The CDR3 region has the DNA TGTGCCAGCAGCCAAGGCCCGACAGAGTTCTATGGCTACACCTTC. This encodes CASSQGPTEFYGYTF.